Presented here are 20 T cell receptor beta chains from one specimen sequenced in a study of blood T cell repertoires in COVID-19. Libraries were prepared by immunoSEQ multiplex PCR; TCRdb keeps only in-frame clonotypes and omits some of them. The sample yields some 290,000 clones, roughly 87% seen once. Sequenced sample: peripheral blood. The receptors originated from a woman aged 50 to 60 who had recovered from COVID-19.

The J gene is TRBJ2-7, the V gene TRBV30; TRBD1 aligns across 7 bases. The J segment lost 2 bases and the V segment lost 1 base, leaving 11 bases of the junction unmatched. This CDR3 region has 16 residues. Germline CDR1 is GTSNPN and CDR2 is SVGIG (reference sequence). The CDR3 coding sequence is TGTGCCTGGAGTGCTATGGGGACAGTTGGGGCCTACGAGCAGTACTTC. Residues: CAWSAMGTVGAYEQYF.

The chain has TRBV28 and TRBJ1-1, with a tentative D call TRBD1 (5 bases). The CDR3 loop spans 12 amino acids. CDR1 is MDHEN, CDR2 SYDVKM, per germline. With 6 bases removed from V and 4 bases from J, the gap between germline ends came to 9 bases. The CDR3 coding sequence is TGTGCCAGCAGGTTAACAGGCACTGAAGCTTTCTTT. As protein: CASRLTGTEAFF.

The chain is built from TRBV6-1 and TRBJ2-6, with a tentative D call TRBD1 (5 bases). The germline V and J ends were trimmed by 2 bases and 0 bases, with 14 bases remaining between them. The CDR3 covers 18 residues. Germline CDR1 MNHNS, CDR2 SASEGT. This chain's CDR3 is CASSEWSGWDSGANVLTF. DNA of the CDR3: TGTGCCAGCAGTGAATGGTCAGGGTGGGACTCTGGGGCCAACGTCCTGACTTTC.

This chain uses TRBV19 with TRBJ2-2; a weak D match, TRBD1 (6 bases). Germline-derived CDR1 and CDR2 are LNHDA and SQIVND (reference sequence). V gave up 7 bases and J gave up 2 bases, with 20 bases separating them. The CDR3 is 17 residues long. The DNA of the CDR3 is TGTGCCAGTACCCTCCTCCCAGGGACAACCAACACCGGGGAGCTGTTTTTT. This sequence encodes CASTLLPGTTNTGELFF.

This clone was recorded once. This chain's CDR3 is CASTKGLSLEQYF. DNA of the CDR3: TGTGCCAGCACCAAGGGACTATCCCTCGAGCAGTACTTC. This rearrangement joins TRBV6-5 to TRBJ2-7, with 7 bases fitting TRBD2. J was trimmed by 6 bases and V by 7 bases; bases with no gene match: 9. The CDR3 has 13 amino acids. Germline V gene sequence: CDR1 MNHEY, CDR2 SVGAGI.

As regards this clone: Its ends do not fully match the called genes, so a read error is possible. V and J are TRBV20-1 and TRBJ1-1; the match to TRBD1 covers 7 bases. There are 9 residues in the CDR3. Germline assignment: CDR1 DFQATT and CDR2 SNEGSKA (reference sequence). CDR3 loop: CSVQWDRYF. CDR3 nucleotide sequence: TGCAGTGTCCAATGGGACAGATACTTT.

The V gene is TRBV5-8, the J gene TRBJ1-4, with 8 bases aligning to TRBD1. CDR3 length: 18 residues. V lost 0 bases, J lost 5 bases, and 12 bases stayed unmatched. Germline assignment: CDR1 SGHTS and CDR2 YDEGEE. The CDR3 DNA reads TGTGCCAGCAGCTTGGGGCAACTACAGGGACAGGAGAATGAAAAACTGTTTTTT. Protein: CASSLGQLQGQENEKLFF.

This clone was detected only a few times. The CDR3 coding sequence is TGTGCCAGCAGTTACTCTGTCACGGGCACCGGGGAGCTGTTTTTT. It specifies CASSYSVTGTGELFF. This chain uses TRBV6-5 with TRBJ2-2; D not resolved. The CDR3 has 15 residues. Germline CDR1 and CDR2: MNHEY and SVGAGI. V was cut by 0 bases and J by 4 bases, with 9 bases left in between.

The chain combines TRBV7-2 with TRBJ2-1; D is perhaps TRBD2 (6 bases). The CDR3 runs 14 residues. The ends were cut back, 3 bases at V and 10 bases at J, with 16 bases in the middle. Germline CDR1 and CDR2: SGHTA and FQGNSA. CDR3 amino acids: CASSLGGLPGEQFF. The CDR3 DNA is TGTGCCAGCAGCTTGGGAGGACTGCCGGGAGAGCAGTTCTTC.

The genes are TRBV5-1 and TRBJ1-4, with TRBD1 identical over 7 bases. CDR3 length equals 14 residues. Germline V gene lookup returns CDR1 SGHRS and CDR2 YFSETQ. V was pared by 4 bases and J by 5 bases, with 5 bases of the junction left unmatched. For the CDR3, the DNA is TGCGCCAGCAGCCCGGGACAGACAAATGAAAAACTGTTTTTT. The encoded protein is CASSPGQTNEKLFF.

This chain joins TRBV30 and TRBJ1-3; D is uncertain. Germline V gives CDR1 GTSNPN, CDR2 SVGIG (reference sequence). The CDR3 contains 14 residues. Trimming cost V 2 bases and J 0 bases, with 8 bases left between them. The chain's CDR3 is CAWSRTGSGNTIYF. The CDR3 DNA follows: TGTGCCTGGAGTCGGACTGGCTCTGGAAACACCATATATTTT.

The CDR3 region is CSVETLAGGYTF. DNA of the CDR3: TGCAGCGTTGAAACGCTTGCGGGTGGCTACACCTTC. The gene calls are TRBV29-1 and TRBJ1-2, with D unresolved. Between the trimmed V and J ends, which lost 2 bases and 7 bases, there was a span of 11 bases. Germline V gives CDR1 SQVTM, CDR2 ANQGSEA. CDR3 length: 12 amino acids.

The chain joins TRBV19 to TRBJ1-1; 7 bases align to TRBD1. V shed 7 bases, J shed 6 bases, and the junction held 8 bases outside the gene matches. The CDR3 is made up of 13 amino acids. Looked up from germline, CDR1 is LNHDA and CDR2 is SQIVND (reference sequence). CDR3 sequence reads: CASNSDRKSEAFF. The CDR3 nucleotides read TGTGCCAGTAACTCGGACAGGAAATCTGAAGCTTTCTTT. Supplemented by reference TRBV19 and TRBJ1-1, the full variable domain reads DGGITQSPKYLFRKEGQNVTLSCEQNLNHDAMYWYRQDPGQGLRLIYYSQIVNDFQKGDIAEGYSVSREKKESFPLTVTSAQKNPTAFYLCASNSDRKSEAFFGQGTRLTVV.

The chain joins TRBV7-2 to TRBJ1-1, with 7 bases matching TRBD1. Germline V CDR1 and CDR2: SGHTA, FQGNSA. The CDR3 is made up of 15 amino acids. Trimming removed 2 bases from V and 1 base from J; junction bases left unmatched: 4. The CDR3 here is CASSLYQGGNTEAFF. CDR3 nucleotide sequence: TGTGCCAGCAGCTTATATCAGGGGGGGAACACTGAAGCTTTCTTT.

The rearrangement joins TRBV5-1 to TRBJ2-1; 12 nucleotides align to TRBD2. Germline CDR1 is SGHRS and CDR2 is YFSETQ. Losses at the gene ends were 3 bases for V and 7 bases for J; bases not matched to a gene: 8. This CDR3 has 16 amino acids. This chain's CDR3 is CASSYSGTSGSNEQFF. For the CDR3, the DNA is TGCGCCAGCAGCTATTCCGGGACTAGCGGGTCGAATGAGCAGTTCTTC.

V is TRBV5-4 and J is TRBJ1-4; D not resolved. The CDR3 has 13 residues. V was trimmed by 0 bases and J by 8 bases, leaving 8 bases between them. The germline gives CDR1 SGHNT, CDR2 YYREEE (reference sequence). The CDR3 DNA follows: TGTGCCAGCAGCTTGGACAGAAGGGAAAAACTGTTTTTT. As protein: CASSLDRREKLFF.

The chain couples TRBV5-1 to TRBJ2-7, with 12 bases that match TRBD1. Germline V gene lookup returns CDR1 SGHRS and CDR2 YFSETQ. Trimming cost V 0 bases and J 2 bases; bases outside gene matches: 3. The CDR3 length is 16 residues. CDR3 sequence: CASSLGGTGGAYEQYF. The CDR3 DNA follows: TGCGCCAGCAGCTTGGGAGGGACAGGGGGCGCCTACGAGCAGTACTTC.

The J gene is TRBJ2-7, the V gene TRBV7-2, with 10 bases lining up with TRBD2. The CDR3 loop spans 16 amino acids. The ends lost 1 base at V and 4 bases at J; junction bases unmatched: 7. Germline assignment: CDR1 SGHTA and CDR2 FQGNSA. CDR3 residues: CASSLDRTSGQYEQYF. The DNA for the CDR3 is TGTGCCAGCAGCTTAGACAGGACTAGCGGACAGTACGAGCAGTACTTC.

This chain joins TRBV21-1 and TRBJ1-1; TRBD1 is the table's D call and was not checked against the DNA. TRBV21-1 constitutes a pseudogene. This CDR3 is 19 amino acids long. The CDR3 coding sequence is TGTGCCAGCAGTAAAACCGGGACAGGAGGGAAGGCAGCGAACACTGAAGCTTTCTTT. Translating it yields CASSKTGTGGKAANTEAFF.

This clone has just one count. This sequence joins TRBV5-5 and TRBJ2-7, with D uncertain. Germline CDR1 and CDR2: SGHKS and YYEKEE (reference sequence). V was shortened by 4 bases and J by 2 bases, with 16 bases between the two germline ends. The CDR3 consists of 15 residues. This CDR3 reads CASSNPPSYTYEQYF. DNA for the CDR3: TGTGCCAGCAGCAACCCTCCTTCATACACCTACGAGCAGTACTTC.